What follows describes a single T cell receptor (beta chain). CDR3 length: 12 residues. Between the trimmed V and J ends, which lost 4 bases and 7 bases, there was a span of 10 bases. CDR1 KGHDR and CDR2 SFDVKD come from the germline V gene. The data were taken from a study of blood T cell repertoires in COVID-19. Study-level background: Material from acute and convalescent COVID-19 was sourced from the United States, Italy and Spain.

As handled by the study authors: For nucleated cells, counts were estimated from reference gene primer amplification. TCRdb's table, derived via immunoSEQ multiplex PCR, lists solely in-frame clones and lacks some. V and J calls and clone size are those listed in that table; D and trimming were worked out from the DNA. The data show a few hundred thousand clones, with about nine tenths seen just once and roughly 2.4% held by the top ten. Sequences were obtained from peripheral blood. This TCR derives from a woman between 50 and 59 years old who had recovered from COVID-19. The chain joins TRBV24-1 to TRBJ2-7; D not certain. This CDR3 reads CATSDPTEEQYF. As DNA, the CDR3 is TGTGCCACCAGTGACCCCACAGAGGAGCAGTACTTC.